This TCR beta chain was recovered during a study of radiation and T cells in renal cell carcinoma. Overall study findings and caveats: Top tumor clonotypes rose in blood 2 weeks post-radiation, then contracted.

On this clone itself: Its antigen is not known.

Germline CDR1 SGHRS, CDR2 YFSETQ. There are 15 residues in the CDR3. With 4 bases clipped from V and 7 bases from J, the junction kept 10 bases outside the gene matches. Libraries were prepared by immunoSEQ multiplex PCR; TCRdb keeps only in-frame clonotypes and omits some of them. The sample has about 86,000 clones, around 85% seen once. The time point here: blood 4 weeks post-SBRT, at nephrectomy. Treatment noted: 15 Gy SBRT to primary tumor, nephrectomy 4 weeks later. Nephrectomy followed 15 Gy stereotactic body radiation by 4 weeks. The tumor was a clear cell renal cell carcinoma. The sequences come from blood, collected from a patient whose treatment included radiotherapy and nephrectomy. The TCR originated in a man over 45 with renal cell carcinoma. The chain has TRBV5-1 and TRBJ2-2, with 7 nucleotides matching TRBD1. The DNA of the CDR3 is TGCGCCAGCAGCGTACAGGGGATTACAGACGGGGAGCTGTTTTTT. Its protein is CASSVQGITDGELFF.